The 27 T cell receptor beta chains listed next were all sequenced from one sample in a study of T cell responses to AZD1222 COVID-19 vaccine. Sequenced by immunoSEQ multiplex PCR; TCRdb stores in-frame clones only, minus some. The sample lists around 89,000 clones, around 86% occurring once. The sample consisted of peripheral blood, taken on day 0 of AZD1222 vaccination. All receptors come from an adult in good health.

The chain is built from TRBV15 and TRBJ1-1; the D gene is possibly TRBD1 (5 bases). Looked up from germline, CDR1 is LNHNV and CDR2 is YYDKDF (reference sequence). V dropped 3 bases and J dropped 5 bases, with 16 bases sitting between them. The CDR3 loop spans 15 amino acids. CDR3 nucleotides: TGTGCCACCAGCAGTTGGGGGGGGATAGGGACTGAAGCTTTCTTT. Translation: CATSSWGGIGTEAFF.

The chain employs TRBV21-1 and TRBJ1-1. TRBV21-1 is termed a pseudogene. CDR3 size: 14 residues. The CDR3 reads CASSRDTMNTEAFF. The CDR3 coding sequence is TGTGCCAGCAGCAGAGACACTATGAACACTGAAGCTTTCTTT.

This clone was seen more than once but under ten times. This chain uses TRBV5-6 with TRBJ1-1; 11 positions agree with TRBD1. The CDR3 covers 15 residues. Germline V gives CDR1 SGHDT, CDR2 YYEEEE. V was pared by 2 bases and J by 8 bases, with 8 bases of the junction left unmatched. CDR3 sequence: CASSFLGQGAGEAFF. DNA for the CDR3: TGTGCCAGCAGCTTTCTTGGACAGGGGGCAGGAGAAGCTTTCTTT.

This chain joins TRBV7-3 and TRBJ1-2; D gene ambiguous. The CDR3 extends over 13 amino acids. Germline loops: CDR1 SGHTA, CDR2 FQGTGA. V lost 5 bases to trimming and J lost 9 bases, with 16 bases between them. The DNA of the CDR3 is TGTGCCAGCAGCCTCGGACCCCTCTCCCGCTACACCTTC. It encodes CASSLGPLSRYTF.

This chain connects TRBV19 to TRBJ1-2; D remains ambiguous. V lost 1 base, J lost 4 bases, and 13 bases lay in between. Germline V gives CDR1 LNHDA, CDR2 SQIVND (reference sequence). The CDR3 has 15 amino acids. The CDR3 sequence: CASSIAPPQAYGYTF. The DNA of the CDR3 is TGTGCCAGTAGTATAGCTCCACCCCAGGCCTATGGCTACACCTTC.

V is TRBV5-1 and J is TRBJ2-5; D not resolved. V was trimmed by 0 bases and J by 2 bases, leaving 5 bases between them. The CDR3 contains 13 residues. In germline, CDR1 is SGHRS, CDR2 YFSETQ. This CDR3 is CASSLGRQETQYF. Here the CDR3 DNA reads TGCGCCAGCAGCTTGGGAAGACAAGAGACCCAGTACTTC.

The genes are TRBV7-9 and TRBJ2-7; D is perhaps TRBD2 (6 bases). Germline-derived CDR1 and CDR2 are SEHNR and FQNEAQ (reference sequence). The V gene lost 6 bases and the J gene lost 3 bases, with 12 bases spanning the gap. The CDR3 length is 13 residues. The chain's CDR3 is CASSRSGVYEQYF. CDR3 sequence (DNA): TGTGCCAGCAGTCGCTCGGGGGTCTACGAGCAGTACTTC. Full variable domain (missing parts from reference TRBV7-9 and TRBJ2-7): DTGVSQNPRHKITKRGQNVTFRCDPISEHNRLYWYRQTLGQGPEFLTYFQNEAQLEKSRLLSDRFSAERPKGSFSTLEIQRTEQGDSAMYLCASSRSGVYEQYFGPGTRLTVT.

The CDR3: CASSTRGAGGLQFGEQFF. In DNA form, the CDR3 reads TGCGCCAGCAGCACGCGCGGCGCGGGAGGACTACAATTTGGCGAGCAGTTCTTC. The chain is built from TRBV4-1 and TRBJ2-1, with 8 bases matching TRBD2. The germline V gene has CDR1 MGHRA and CDR2 YSYEKL. The CDR3 has 18 amino acids. V was clipped by 5 bases and J by 10 bases; unmatched bases: 22.

In the case of this clone: The same CDR3 can be traced to other DNA sequences in this sample. The CDR3 reads CASSPDRGAGNTIYF. For the CDR3, the DNA is TGTGCCAGCAGCCCAGACAGGGGTGCTGGAAACACCATATATTTT. The rearrangement links TRBV7-2 to TRBJ1-3; the match to TRBD1 covers 8 bases. Germline loops: CDR1 SGHTA, CDR2 FQGNSA. V gave up 5 bases and J gave up 2 bases; unmatched junction bases: 5. This CDR3 has 15 residues.

The chain couples TRBV5-1 to TRBJ2-5, with 7 bases aligning to TRBD2. The V and J ends lost 2 bases and 5 bases, in that order; junction bases with no gene match: 9. This CDR3 comprises 15 residues. From germline, CDR1 is SGHRS and CDR2 YFSETQ. The CDR3 protein is CASSFASGPRETQYF. The CDR3 DNA reads as TGCGCCAGCAGCTTTGCTAGCGGCCCGAGGGAGACCCAGTACTTC.

J is TRBJ2-3 and V is TRBV15; D gene unclear. The CDR3 totals 15 residues. Trimming pared 0 bases from V and 5 bases from J, leaving 12 bases between. Germline lookup yields CDR1 LNHNV and CDR2 YYDKDF (reference sequence). In nucleotides, the CDR3 is TGTGCCACCAGCAGAGATGGCCGCTCGTTAGATACGCAGTATTTT. The encoded protein is CATSRDGRSLDTQYF.

The rearrangement links TRBV6-5 to TRBJ1-6; no firm D call. The germline CDR1 and CDR2 sequences are MNHEY and SVGAGI. The ends were cut back, 6 bases at V and 4 bases at J, with 13 bases in the middle. CDR3 length equals 15 residues. The CDR3 spells CASRPRESYNSPLHF. As DNA, the CDR3 is TGTGCCAGCAGGCCTAGGGAATCTTATAATTCACCCCTCCACTTT.

This clone was counted only a few times. The rearrangement uses TRBV5-1 and TRBJ1-4; D unclear. The germline gives CDR1 SGHRS, CDR2 YFSETQ. V was shortened by 0 bases and J by 0 bases, with 18 bases between the two germline ends. This CDR3 spans 19 amino acids. This CDR3 reads CASSLDPLGSSTTNEKLFF. The CDR3 DNA reads as TGCGCCAGCAGCTTGGACCCCCTCGGGTCCAGCACAACTAATGAAAAACTGTTTTTT. Filled out from reference TRBV5-1 and TRBJ1-4, the complete variable domain reads KAGVTQTPRYLIKTRGQQVTLSCSPISGHRSVSWYQQTPGQGLQFLFEYFSETQRNKGNFPGRFSGRQFSNSRSEMNVSTLELGDSALYLCASSLDPLGSSTTNEKLFFGSGTQLSVL.

The chain employs TRBV7-9 and TRBJ1-6; tentative D call: TRBD1 (5 bases). This CDR3 contains 15 residues. Germline CDR1 is SEHNR and CDR2 is FQNEAQ (reference sequence). V lost 0 bases and J 9 bases, leaving 12 bases between the germline ends. The CDR3, as DNA: TGTGCCAGCAGCTTAGCGGGGCAGGGAGGTTCACCCCTCCACTTT. Protein: CASSLAGQGGSPLHF.

V gene TRBV5-1 combines with J gene TRBJ1-4; possible D gene TRBD1, 6 bases. The germline V gene encodes CDR1 SGHRS and CDR2 YFSETQ. V was shortened by 4 bases and J by 5 bases, with 9 bases between the two germline ends. CDR3 length equals 13 residues. The CDR3 loop is CASSEQGNEKLFF. For the CDR3, the DNA is TGCGCCAGCAGCGAACAGGGAAATGAAAAACTGTTTTTT.

The chain has TRBV18 and TRBJ2-7; 8 bases fit TRBD2. CDR1 and CDR2 from the germline V gene are KGHSH and LQKENI. The CDR3 runs to 14 residues. V trimming: 4 bases; J trimming: 4 bases; junction bases outside the gene matches: 6. For the CDR3, the DNA is TGTGCCAGCTCACTCGGGACTAGTTTATACGAGCAGTACTTC. It encodes CASSLGTSLYEQYF.

The CDR3 nucleotides read TGCGCCAGCAGCCAAGTAACAGGGGCTTCCTACGAGCAGTACTTC. Translated: CASSQVTGASYEQYF. The chain carries TRBV4-1 and TRBJ2-7; 7 bases align to TRBD1. This CDR3 spans 15 amino acids. V trimming: 1 base; J trimming: 1 base; junction bases outside the gene matches: 4. Germline assignment: CDR1 MGHRA and CDR2 YSYEKL.

This chain links TRBV27 with TRBJ1-1, with D possibly TRBD1 on 6 matching bases. The CDR3 runs 15 residues. V lost 5 bases, J lost 0 bases, and 13 bases lay in between. The germline V gene encodes CDR1 MNHEY and CDR2 SMNVEV (reference sequence). The CDR3 DNA is TGTGCCAGCAGTCCAAAAACAGGGCTGAACACTGAAGCTTTCTTT. It translates to CASSPKTGLNTEAFF.

The chain has TRBV11-2 and TRBJ1-2; 10 nucleotides match TRBD1. V shed 0 bases, J shed 8 bases, and the junction held 6 bases outside the gene matches. CDR3 length: 15 residues. Germline lookup yields CDR1 SGHAT and CDR2 FQNNGV. In nucleotides, the CDR3 is TGTGCCAGCAGCTTAGACGGGACAGGGGTTTGGGGCTACACCTTC. This encodes CASSLDGTGVWGYTF.

The chain recombines TRBV5-1 with TRBJ2-3; 7 positions match TRBD2. V shed 0 bases and J 1 base; nucleotides not matched to a gene: 2. CDR1 and CDR2 (germline): SGHRS, YFSETQ. CDR3 length: 15 residues. The DNA of the CDR3 is TGCGCCAGCAGCTTGGATGCGGGAGGCACAGATACGCAGTATTTT. Amino acid sequence: CASSLDAGGTDTQYF.

This chain connects TRBV11-2 to TRBJ1-4; D is undetermined. Germline V lookup: CDR1 SGHAT, CDR2 FQNNGV. Trimming took off 0 bases at V and 7 bases at J, with 18 bases between the two ends. CDR3 length: 17 amino acids. CDR3 nucleotides: TGTGCCAGCAGCTTAGACTGGTTGGGATCACCCTCTGAAAAACTGTTTTTT. This translates into CASSLDWLGSPSEKLFF.

This sequence joins TRBV2 and TRBJ1-6; D is possibly TRBD1 (6 bases). The CDR3 runs to 13 residues. The germline V gene has CDR1 SNHLY and CDR2 FYNNEI. V dropped 6 bases and J dropped 7 bases, with 10 bases sitting between them. The CDR3 DNA is TGTGCCAGCAGGGGGGGCCCCAATTCACCCCTCCACTTT. This codes for CASRGGPNSPLHF.

Only a few counts were recorded for this clone. The genes are TRBV13 and TRBJ1-6; 7 bases are a match to TRBD1. With V trimmed by 8 bases and J by 5 bases, 15 bases remained unmatched. The germline V gene encodes CDR1 PRHDT and CDR2 FYEKMQ (reference sequence). The CDR3 has 17 amino acids. CDR3 DNA: TGTGCCAGCTCTGGGCAGTGGCAGGGGGGCAATAATTCACCCCTCCACTTT. Translated, it gives CASSGQWQGGNNSPLHF.

V usage is TRBV14 and J usage is TRBJ2-1, with D perhaps being TRBD1 or TRBD2 (5 bases each). The CDR3 length is 13 residues. Trimming took 1 base from V and 14 from J, leaving 15 bases between them. Germline V gene sequence: CDR1 SGHDN, CDR2 FVKESK. In DNA form, the CDR3 reads TGTGCCAGCAGCCAAGTAGATCGGGACCGGAAGTTCTTC. It encodes CASSQVDRDRKFF.

This chain links TRBV28 with TRBJ2-7, with D possibly called TRBD1 or TRBD2 (6 bases each). Germline V CDR1 and CDR2: MDHEN, SYDVKM. This CDR3 has 14 residues. With 6 bases removed from V and 7 bases from J, the gap between germline ends came to 19 bases. CDR3 nucleotides: TGTGCCAGCAGAGTACCAGGGGTAGGAGGGGAGCAGTACTTC. Translation gives CASRVPGVGGEQYF. The variable domain in full, completed from reference TRBV28 and TRBJ2-7, reads DVKVTQSSRYLVKRTGEKVFLECVQDMDHENMFWYRQDPGLGLRLIYFSYDVKMKEKGDIPEGYSVSREKKERFSLILESASTNQTSMYLCASRVPGVGGEQYFGPGTRLTVT.

The chain joins TRBV2 to TRBJ2-7; no firm D call. V shed 8 bases and J shed 2 bases, with 10 bases lying between them. Germline assignment: CDR1 SNHLY and CDR2 FYNNEI. The CDR3 consists of 12 residues. Here the CDR3 reads CASGRITYEQYF. The CDR3, as DNA: TGTGCCAGCGGCCGTATCACCTACGAGCAGTACTTC. Filled out from reference TRBV2 and TRBJ2-7, the complete variable domain reads EPEVTQTPSHQVTQMGQEVILRCVPISNHLYFYWYRQILGQKVEFLVSFYNNEISEKSEIFDDQFSVERPDGSNFTLKIRSTKLEDSAMYFCASGRITYEQYFGPGTRLTVT.

In DNA form, the CDR3 reads TGTGCCAGCAGCTCAGGGGCCGGGGGCCCTAGCACAGATACGCAGTATTTT. Translated: CASSSGAGGPSTDTQYF. The rearrangement uses TRBV5-4 and TRBJ2-3; perhaps D is TRBD1 or TRBD2 (6 bases each). Germline V lookup: CDR1 SGHNT, CDR2 YYREEE (reference sequence). The CDR3 has 17 residues. With 3 bases removed from V and 0 bases from J, the gap between germline ends came to 17 bases.